Sequencing of this T cell receptor beta chain was carried out in a study of cytomegalovirus exposure and HLA in healthy donors. Trimming took 3 bases from V and 3 from J; bases not matched to a gene: 5. This CDR3 comprises 15 residues. Germline CDR1 is MGHDK and CDR2 is SYGVNS. Primers included in the PCR were 60 Vbeta and 13 Jbeta primers. Sequencing was performed with immunoSEQ multiplex PCR; in TCRdb, only in-frame clones are kept and a portion is missing. Of approximately 95,000 clones listed, around 84% are singletons. In regard to this clone: Its antigen is not identified.

Study-level points and caveats: Donors belonging to an Asian-associated ancestry cluster reportedly showed fewer N-insertions in productive TCRs than the roughly 670-donor mean, according to what a later analysis found.

The sample consisted of PBMCs. The receptor comes from a woman between 40 and 55 years old in good health and CMV-seropositive. The rearrangement joins TRBV25-1 to TRBJ1-5; 7 nucleotides agree with TRBD1. CDR3 DNA: TGTGCCAGCAGTGAGAAGGGACAGATCAATCAGCCCCAGCATTTT. It is translated as CASSEKGQINQPQHF.